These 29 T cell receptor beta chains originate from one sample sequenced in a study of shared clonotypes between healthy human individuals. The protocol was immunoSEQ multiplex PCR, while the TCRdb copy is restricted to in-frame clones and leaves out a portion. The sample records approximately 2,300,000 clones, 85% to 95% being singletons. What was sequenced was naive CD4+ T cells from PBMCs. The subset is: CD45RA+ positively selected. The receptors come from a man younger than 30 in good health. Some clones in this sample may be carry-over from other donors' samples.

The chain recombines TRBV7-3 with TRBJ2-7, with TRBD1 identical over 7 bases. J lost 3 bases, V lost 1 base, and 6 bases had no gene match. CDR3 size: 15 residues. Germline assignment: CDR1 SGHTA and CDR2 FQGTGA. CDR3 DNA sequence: TGTGCCAGCAGCTTAATTCCGGGACAGTTCTACGAGCAGTACTTC. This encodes CASSLIPGQFYEQYF.

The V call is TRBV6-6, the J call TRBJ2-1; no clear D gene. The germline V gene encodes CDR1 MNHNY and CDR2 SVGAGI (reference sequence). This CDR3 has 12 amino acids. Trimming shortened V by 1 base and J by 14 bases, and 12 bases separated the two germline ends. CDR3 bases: TGTGCCAGCAGTTACTTACAAACGGCTGAGTTCTTC. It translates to CASSYLQTAEFF.

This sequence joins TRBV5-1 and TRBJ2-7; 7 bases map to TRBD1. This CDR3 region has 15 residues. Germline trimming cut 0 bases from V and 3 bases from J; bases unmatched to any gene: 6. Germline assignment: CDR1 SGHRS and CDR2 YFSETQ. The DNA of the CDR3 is TGCGCCAGCAGCTTGGCCGGACAGGTCGTCTACGAGCAGTACTTC. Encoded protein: CASSLAGQVVYEQYF.

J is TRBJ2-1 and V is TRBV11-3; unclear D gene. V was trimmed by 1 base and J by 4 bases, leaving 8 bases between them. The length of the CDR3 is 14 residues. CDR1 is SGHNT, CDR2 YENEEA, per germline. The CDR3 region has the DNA TGTGCCAGCAGCTTAGGCCAGACTTACAATGAGCAGTTCTTC. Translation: CASSLGQTYNEQFF. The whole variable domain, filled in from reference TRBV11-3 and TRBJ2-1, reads EAGVVQSPRYKIIEKKQPVAFWCNPISGHNTLYWYLQNLGQGPELLIRYENEEAVDDSQLPKDRFSAERLKGVDSTLKIQPAELGDSAVYLCASSLGQTYNEQFFGPGTRLTVL.

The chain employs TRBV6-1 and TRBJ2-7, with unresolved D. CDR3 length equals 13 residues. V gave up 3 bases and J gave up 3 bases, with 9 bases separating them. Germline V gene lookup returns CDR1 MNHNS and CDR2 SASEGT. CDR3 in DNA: TGTGCCAGCAGTGAGGCCCAGATCTACGAGCAGTACTTC. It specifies CASSEAQIYEQYF.

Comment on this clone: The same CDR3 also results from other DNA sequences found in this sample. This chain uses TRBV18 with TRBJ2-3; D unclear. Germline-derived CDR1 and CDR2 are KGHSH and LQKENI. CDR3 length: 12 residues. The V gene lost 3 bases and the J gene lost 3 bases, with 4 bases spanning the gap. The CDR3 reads CASSPRTDTQYF. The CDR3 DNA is TGTGCCAGCTCACCTCGGACAGATACGCAGTATTTT.

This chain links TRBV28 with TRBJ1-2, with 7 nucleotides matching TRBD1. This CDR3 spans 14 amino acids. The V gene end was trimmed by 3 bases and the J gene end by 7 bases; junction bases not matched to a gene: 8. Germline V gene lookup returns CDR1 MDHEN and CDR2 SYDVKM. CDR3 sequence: CASSLYRQGRGYTF. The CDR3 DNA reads TGTGCCAGCAGTTTGTACCGACAGGGTCGTGGCTACACCTTC.

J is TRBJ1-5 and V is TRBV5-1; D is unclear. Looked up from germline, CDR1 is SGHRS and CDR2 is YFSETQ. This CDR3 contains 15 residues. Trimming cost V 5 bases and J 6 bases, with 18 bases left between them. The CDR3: CASRAGLGESQPQHF. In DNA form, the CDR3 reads TGCGCCAGCAGGGCCGGCCTCGGGGAAAGTCAGCCCCAGCATTTT.

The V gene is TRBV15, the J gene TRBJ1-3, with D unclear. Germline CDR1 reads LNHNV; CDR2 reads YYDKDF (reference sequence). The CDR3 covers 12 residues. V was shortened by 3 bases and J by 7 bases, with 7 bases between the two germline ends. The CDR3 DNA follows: TGTGCCACCAGCAGCGGGTATAACACCATATATTTT. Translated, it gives CATSSGYNTIYF.

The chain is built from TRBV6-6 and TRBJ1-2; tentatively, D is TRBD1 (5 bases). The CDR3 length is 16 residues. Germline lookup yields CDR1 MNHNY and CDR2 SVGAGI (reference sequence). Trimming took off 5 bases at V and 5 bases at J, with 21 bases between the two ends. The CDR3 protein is CASSQTKQASLYGYTF. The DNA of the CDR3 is TGTGCCAGCAGTCAAACGAAACAGGCGTCCCTATATGGCTACACCTTC.

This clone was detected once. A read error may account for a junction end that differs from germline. The CDR3 sequence: CASTLGTGGPYNEQFF. DNA for the CDR3: TGTGCCAGCACCTTGGGAACGGGAGGGCCCTACAATGAGCAGTTCTTC. J is TRBJ2-1 and V is TRBV5-4; TRBD2 agrees at 8 bases. The V gene's germline CDR1 is SGHNT and CDR2 YYREEE (reference sequence). This CDR3 contains 16 residues.

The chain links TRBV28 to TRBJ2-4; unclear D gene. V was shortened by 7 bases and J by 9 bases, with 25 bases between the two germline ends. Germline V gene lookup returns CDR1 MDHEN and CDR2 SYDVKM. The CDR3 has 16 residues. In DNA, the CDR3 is TGTGCCAGCACCTCCGTGGGTCAGATAGCCAAAGGCATTCAGTACTTC. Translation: CASTSVGQIAKGIQYF.

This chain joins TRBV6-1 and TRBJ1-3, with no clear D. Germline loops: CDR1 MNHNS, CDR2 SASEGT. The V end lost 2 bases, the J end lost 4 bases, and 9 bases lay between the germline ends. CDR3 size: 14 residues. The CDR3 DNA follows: TGTGCCAGCAGTGAATTTTGGCTCGGAAACACCATATATTTT. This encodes CASSEFWLGNTIYF.

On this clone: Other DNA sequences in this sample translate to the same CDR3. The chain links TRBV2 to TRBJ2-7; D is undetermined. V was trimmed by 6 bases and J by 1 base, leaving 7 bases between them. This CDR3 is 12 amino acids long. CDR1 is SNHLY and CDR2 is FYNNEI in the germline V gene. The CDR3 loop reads CASRGQSYEQYF. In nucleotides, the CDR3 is TGTGCCAGCAGAGGGCAGTCCTACGAGCAGTACTTC. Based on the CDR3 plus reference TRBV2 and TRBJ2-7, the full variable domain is EPEVTQTPSHQVTQMGQEVILRCVPISNHLYFYWYRQILGQKVEFLVSFYNNEISEKSEIFDDQFSVERPDGSNFTLKIRSTKLEDSAMYFCASRGQSYEQYFGPGTRLTVT.

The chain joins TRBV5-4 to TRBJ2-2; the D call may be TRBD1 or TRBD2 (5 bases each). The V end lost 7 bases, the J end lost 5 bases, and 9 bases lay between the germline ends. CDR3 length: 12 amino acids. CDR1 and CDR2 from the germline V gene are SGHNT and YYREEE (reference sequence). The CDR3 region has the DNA TGTGCCAGCTCCGAGGGGACCGGGGAGCTGTTTTTT. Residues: CASSEGTGELFF.

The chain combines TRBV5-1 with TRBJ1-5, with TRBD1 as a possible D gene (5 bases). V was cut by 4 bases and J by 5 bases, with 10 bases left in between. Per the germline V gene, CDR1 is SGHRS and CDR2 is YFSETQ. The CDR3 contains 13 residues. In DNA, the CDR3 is TGCGCCAGCAGCCCTGGGACCGATCAGCCCCAGCATTTT. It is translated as CASSPGTDQPQHF.

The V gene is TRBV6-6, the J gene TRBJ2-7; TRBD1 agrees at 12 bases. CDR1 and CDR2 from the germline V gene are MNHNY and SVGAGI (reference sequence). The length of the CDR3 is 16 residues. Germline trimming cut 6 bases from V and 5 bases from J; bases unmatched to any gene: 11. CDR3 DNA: TGTGCCAGCAGGGCGGGACAGGGGGCGCTTACCGACGAGCAGTACTTC. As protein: CASRAGQGALTDEQYF.

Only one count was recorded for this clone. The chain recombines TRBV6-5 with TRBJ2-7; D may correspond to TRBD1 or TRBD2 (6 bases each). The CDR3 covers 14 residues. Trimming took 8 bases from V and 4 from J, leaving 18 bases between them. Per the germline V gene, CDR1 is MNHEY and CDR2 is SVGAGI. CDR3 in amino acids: CASHATGASYEQYF. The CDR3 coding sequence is TGTGCCAGCCACGCCACGGGGGCCTCATACGAGCAGTACTTC.

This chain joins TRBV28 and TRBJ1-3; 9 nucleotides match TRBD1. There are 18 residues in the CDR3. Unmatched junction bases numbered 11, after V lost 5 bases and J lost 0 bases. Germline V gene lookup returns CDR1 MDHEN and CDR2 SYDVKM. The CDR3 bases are TGTGCCAGCAGTCTTCGTCCCGGGACAGGGAGCTCTGGAAACACCATATATTTT. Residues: CASSLRPGTGSSGNTIYF.

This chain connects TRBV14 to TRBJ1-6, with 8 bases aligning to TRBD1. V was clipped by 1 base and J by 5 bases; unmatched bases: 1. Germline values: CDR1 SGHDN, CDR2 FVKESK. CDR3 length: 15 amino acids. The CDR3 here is CASSQVDRDNSPLHF. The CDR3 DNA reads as TGTGCCAGCAGCCAAGTGGACAGGGATAATTCACCCCTCCACTTT.

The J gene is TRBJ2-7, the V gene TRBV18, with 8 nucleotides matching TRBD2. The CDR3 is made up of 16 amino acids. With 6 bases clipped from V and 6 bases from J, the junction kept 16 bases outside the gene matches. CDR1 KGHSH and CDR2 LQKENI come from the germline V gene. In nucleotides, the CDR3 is TGTGCCAGCTCCCCGGAGTATAGCGGGGCCGGCGGCGAGCAGTACTTC. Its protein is CASSPEYSGAGGEQYF.

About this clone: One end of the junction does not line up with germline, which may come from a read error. CDR3 nucleotides: TGTGCCAGCAATTTAGACGCGGCCTACGAGCAGTACTTC. As protein: CASNLDAAYEQYF. V usage is TRBV28 and J usage is TRBJ2-7; D is uncertain. Germline CDR1 and CDR2: MDHEN and SYDVKM. The CDR3 consists of 13 residues.

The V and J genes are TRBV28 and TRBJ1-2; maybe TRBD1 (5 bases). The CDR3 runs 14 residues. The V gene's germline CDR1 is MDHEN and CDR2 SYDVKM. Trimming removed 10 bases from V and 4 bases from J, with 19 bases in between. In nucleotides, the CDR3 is TGTGCCACTCAAGGGACTCGGCTAGTCTATGGCTACACCTTC. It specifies CATQGTRLVYGYTF.

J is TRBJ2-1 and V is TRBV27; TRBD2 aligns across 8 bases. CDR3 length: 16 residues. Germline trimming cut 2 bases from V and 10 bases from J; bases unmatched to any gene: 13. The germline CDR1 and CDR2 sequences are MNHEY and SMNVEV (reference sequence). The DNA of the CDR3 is TGTGCCAGCAGTTTAAGGCACGGACTAGCCCAGGGGGAGCAGTTCTTC. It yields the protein CASSLRHGLAQGEQFF.

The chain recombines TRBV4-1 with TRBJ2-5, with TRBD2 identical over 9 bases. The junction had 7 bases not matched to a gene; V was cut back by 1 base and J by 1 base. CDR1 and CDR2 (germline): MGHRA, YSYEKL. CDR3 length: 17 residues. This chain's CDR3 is CASSQAVLAGLQETQYF. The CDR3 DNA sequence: TGCGCCAGCAGCCAAGCGGTCCTAGCGGGACTCCAAGAGACCCAGTACTTC.

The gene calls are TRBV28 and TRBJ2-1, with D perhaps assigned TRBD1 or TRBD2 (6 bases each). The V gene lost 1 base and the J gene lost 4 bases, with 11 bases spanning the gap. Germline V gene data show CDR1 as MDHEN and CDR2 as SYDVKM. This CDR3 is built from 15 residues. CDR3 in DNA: TGTGCCAGCAGTTTATTAAGGGGGGAGTACAATGAGCAGTTCTTC. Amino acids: CASSLLRGEYNEQFF.

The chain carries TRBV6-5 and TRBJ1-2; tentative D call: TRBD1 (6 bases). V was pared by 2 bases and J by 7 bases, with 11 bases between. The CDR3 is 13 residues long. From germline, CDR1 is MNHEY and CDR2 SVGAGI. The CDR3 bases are TGTGCCAGCAGTTACCCAGGGGCTTTTGGCTACACCTTC. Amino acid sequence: CASSYPGAFGYTF.

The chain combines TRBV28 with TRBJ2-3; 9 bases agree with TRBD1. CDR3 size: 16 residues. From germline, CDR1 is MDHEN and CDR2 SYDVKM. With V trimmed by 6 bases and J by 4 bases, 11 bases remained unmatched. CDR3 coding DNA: TGTGCCAGCAGGAGCACAGGGGGCGCGAAGCCAGATACGCAGTATTTT. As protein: CASRSTGGAKPDTQYF.

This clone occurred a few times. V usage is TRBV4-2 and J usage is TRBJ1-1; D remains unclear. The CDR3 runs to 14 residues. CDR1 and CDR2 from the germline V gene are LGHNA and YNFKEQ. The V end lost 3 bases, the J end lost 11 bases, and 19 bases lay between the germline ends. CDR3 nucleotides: TGTGCCAGCAGCCACCCGGAGGAGGGCACTCCGGCTTTCTTT. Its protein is CASSHPEEGTPAFF.